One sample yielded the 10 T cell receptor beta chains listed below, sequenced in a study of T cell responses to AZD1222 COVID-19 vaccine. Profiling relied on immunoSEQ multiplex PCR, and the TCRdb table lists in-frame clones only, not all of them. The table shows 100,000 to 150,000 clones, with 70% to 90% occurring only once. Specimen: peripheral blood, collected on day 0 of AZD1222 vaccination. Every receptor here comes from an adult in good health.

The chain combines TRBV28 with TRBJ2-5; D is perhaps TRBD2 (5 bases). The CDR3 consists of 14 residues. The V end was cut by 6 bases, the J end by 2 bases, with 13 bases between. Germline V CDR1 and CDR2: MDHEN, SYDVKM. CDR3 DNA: TGTGCCAGCAGCTCCCCGCCGGGGCAAGAGACCCAGTACTTC. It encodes CASSSPPGQETQYF.

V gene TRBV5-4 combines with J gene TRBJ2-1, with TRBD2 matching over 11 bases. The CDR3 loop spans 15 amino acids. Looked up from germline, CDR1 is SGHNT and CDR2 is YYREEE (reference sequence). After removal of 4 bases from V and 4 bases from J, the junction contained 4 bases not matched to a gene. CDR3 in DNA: TGTGCCAGCAGCGACCGGACTAGCGGGTACAATGAGCAGTTCTTC. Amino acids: CASSDRTSGYNEQFF.

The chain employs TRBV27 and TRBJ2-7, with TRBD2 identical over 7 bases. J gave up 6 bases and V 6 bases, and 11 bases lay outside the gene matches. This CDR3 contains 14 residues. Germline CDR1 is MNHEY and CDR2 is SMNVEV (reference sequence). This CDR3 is CASRGIGEGSEQYF. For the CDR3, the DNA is TGTGCCAGCAGGGGGATTGGGGAGGGCTCCGAGCAGTACTTC.

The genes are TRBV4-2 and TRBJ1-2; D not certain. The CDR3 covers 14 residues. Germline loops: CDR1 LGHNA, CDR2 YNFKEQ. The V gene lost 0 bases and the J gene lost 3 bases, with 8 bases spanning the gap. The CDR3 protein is CASSQDGGYYGYTF. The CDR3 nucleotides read TGTGCCAGCAGCCAAGATGGCGGGTACTATGGCTACACCTTC.

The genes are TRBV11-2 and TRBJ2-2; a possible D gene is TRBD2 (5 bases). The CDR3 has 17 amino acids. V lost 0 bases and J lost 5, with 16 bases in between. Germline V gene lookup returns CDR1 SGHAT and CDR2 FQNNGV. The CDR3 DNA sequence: TGTGCCAGCAGCTTAGATCATCGGTTAGCGAGAACCGGGGAGCTGTTTTTT. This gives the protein CASSLDHRLARTGELFF.

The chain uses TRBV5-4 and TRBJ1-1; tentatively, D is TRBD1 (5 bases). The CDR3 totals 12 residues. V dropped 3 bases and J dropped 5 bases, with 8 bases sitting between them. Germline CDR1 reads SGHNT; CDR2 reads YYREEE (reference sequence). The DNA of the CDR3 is TGTGCCAGCAGCTCTCCAGGGACTGAAGCTTTCTTT. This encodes CASSSPGTEAFF. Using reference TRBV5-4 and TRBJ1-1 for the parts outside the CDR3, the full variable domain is ETGVTQSPTHLIKTRGQQVTLRCSSQSGHNTVSWYQQALGQGPQFIFQYYREEENGRGNFPPRFSGLQFPNYSSELNVNALELDDSALYLCASSSPGTEAFFGQGTRLTVV.

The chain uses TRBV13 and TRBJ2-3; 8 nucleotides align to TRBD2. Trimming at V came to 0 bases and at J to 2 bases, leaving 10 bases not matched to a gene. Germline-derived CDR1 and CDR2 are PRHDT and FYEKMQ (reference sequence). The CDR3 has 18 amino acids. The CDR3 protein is CASSLGLTSGTYTDTQYF. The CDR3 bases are TGTGCCAGCAGCTTAGGCCTAACTAGCGGAACCTACACAGATACGCAGTATTTT.

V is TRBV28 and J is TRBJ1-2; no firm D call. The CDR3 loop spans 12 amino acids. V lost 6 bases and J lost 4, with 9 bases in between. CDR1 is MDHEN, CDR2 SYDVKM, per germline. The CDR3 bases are TGTGCCAGCAGCTCCAGGCGCTATGGCTACACCTTC. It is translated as CASSSRRYGYTF.

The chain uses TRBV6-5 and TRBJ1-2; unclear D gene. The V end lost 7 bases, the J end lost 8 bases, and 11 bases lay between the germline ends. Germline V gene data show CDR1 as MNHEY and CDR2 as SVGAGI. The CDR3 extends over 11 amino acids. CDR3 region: CASTPGRGYTF. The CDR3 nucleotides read TGTGCCAGCACGCCTGGGCGGGGCTACACCTTC.

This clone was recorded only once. CDR3 DNA: TGTGCCAGCAGCCCCGGGGGGGCGCCCCGGGAGACCCAGTACTTC. This translates into CASSPGGAPRETQYF. The chain is built from TRBV9 and TRBJ2-5; 8 bases agree with TRBD2. The CDR3 covers 15 residues. Germline-derived CDR1 and CDR2 are SGDLS and YYNGEE. With 4 bases clipped from V and 5 bases from J, the junction kept 10 bases outside the gene matches.